This T cell receptor (beta chain) was sequenced during a study of blood T cell repertoires in COVID-19 (TCRdb year 2020). Notes on the research overall: Samples covering the acute and convalescent phases of COVID-19 were provided by collaborators in the United States, Italy and Spain. The material from the prospective study consisted of cDNA or gDNA derived from T cells, B-cell-depleted T cells, or PBMCs. Subjects who had been exposed to COVID-19, were actively infected with it, or had recovered from it provided the deeply sampled blood TCRbeta repertoires that made up the dataset. The repertoires were released in a freely available public database meant as a resource for research on the immune response to SARS-CoV-2. The samples were drawn from the first 160 participants of the ongoing ImmuneRACE study and from 950 to 1,500 subjects provided by 6 global collaborators. The sample metadata nearly always contained a de-identified subject ID, COVID-19 status, age in years and sex. Where available, HLA class I and class II types were obtained from metadata supplied by the sample provider rather than from assay-based typing.

TCRbeta CDR3 regions were amplified from genomic DNA using the immunoSEQ Assay, a bias-controlled multiplex PCR. As for the authors' bioinformatics: Nucleated cell counts per sample were estimated from amplification of reference gene primers within the assay. To quantify the absolute abundance of each unique TCRbeta CDR3 rearrangement, sequence reads were collapsed and filtered. For each sample, productive Simpson clonality was calculated by taking the square root of Simpson's diversity index across productive rearrangements. This immuneACCESS table, as held by TCRdb, lists in-frame sequences with V and J called but not all clones. Of the missing ones, under half trace to an unresolved V gene in checked studies; the others have no known cause. Clonal size and the V and J genes are those of that table, whereas D and trimming came from the DNA. Within this sample are 93,000 or so clones, with roughly nine tenths of them counted one time only. Jointly, the top ten make up 17% of the sample.

This clone is a singleton in its sample. The antigen it recognizes is unknown. No quality values exist for individual bases; no much larger clone is one base distant. General conclusions and limits of the study: How much clinical and demographic metadata was included differed by source and by participant, and the metadata was provided uncurated.

Each collaborating institution followed its own protocols to collect whole blood in K2EDTA tubes. For TCRbeta analysis, collaborator samples were shipped as frozen whole blood, as isolated PBMCs, or as DNA extracted from either sample type. CDR3 length: 18 amino acids, cysteine to phenylalanine. CDR3 DNA is the only sequence kept; it has 54 bases, read in frame from the first base. Based on the germline V gene, the CDR1 and CDR2 sequences are KGHDR and SFDVKD. For this chain, trimming is 4 bases at the V end and 0 bases at the J end, and the number of junction bases without a gene match is 8. This clonotype was sampled from a woman of 80 years or more in a cohort sampled during active COVID-19. The source material was peripheral blood. Here the chain combines TRBV24-1 and TRBJ2-3; the central 11 bases match TRBD2. The DNA is as follows: TGTGCCACCAGTGAGATGGGACTAGCGGCACGTAGCACAGATACGCAGTATTTT. Its protein is CATSEMGLAARSTDTQYF.